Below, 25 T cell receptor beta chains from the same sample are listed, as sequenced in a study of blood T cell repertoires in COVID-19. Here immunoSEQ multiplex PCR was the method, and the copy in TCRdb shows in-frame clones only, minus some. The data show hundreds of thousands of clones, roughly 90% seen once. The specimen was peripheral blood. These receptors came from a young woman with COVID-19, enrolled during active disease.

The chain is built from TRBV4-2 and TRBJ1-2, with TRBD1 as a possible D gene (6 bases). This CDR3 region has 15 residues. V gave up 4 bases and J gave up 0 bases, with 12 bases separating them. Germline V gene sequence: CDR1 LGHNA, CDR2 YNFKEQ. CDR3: CASSLQGTANYGYTF. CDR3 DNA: TGTGCCAGCAGCCTCCAGGGGACGGCTAACTATGGCTACACCTTC.

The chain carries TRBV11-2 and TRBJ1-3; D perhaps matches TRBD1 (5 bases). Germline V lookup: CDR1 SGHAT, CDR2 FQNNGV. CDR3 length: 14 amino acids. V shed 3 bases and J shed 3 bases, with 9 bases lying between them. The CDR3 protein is CASSLGTGGNTIYF. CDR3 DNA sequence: TGTGCCAGCAGCTTGGGAACAGGTGGAAACACCATATATTTT.

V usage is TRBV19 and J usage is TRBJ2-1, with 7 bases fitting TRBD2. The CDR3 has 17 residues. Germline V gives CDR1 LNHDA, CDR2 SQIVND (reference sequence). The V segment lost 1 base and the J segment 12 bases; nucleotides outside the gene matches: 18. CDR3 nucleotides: TGTGCCAGTAGTATAGTCCGCGGGAGTTCTTCTCGATGGGGGCAGTTCTTC. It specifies CASSIVRGSSSRWGQFF.

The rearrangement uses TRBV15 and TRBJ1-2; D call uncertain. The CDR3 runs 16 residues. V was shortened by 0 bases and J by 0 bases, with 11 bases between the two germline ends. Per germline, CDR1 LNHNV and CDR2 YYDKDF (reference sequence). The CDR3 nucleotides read TGTGCCACCAGCAGAGATCTTTCAGGATCTAACTATGGCTACACCTTC. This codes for CATSRDLSGSNYGYTF.

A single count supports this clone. In DNA form, the CDR3 reads TGTGCCAGCGGGACTAGCGCCACGCAGTATTTT. Translation: CASGTSATQYF. The rearrangement joins TRBV2 to TRBJ2-3, with TRBD2 identical over 10 bases. V trimming: 8 bases; J trimming: 9 bases; junction bases outside the gene matches: 2. The CDR3 covers 11 residues. The V gene's germline CDR1 is SNHLY and CDR2 FYNNEI.

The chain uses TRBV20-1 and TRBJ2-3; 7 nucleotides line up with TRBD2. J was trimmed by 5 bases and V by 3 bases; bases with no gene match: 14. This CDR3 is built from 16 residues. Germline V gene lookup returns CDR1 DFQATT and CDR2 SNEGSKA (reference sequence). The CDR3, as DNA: TGCAGTGCTAGTCTCGACGGGGGAGGGGAAAAAGATACGCAGTATTTT. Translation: CSASLDGGGEKDTQYF.

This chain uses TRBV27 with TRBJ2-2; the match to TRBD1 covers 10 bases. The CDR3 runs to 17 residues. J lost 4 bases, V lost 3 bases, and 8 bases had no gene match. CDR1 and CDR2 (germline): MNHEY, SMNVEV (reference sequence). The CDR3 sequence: CASSFLRTGGTTGELFF. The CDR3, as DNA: TGTGCCAGCAGTTTCCTGCGGACAGGGGGTACCACCGGGGAGCTGTTTTTT.

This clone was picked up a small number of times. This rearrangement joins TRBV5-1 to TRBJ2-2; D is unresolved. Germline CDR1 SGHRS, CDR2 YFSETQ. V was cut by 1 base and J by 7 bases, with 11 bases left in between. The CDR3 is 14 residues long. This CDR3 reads CASSLPELYGELFF. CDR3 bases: TGCGCCAGCAGCTTGCCCGAGTTGTACGGGGAGCTGTTTTTT.

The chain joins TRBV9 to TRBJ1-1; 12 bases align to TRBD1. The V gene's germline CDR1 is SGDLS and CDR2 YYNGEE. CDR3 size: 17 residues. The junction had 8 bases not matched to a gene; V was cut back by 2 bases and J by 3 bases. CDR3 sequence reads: CASSVHRDRGRDTEAFF. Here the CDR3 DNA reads TGTGCCAGCAGCGTGCACCGGGACAGGGGGCGGGACACTGAAGCTTTCTTT.

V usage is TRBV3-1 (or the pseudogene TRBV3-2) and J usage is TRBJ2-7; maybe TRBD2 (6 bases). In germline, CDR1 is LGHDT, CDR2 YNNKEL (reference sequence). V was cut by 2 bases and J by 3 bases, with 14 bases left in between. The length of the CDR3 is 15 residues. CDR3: CASSQQTRVVYEQYF. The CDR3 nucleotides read TGTGCCAGCAGCCAACAGACTAGAGTGGTCTACGAGCAGTACTTC.

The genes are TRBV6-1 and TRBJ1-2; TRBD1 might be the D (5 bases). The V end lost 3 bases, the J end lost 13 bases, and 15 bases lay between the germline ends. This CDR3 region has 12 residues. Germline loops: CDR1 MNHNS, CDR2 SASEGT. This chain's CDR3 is CASSEGTYLSTF. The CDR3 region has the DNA TGTGCCAGCAGTGAGGGGACTTACCTATCCACCTTC.

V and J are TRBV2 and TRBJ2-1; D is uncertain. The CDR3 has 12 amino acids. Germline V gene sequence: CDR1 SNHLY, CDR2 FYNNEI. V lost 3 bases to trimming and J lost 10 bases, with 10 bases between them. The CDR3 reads CASSDDTPEQFF. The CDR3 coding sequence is TGTGCCAGCAGTGATGACACCCCGGAGCAGTTCTTC.

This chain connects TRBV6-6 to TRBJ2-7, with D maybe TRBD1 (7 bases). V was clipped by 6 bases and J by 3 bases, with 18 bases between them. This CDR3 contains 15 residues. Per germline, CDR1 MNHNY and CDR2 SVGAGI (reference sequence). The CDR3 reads CASRPATGRFYEQYF. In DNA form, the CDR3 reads TGTGCCAGCAGGCCAGCGACAGGGAGGTTCTACGAGCAGTACTTC.

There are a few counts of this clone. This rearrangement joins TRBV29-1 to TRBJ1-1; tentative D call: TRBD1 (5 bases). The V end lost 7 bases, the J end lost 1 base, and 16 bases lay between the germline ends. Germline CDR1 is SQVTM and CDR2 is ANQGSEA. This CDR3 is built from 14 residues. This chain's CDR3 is CSAWGGHGNTEAFF. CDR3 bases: TGCAGCGCTTGGGGGGGTCATGGGAACACTGAAGCTTTCTTT. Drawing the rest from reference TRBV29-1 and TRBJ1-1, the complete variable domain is SAVISQKPSRDICQRGTSLTIQCQVDSQVTMMFWYRQQPGQSLTLIATANQGSEATYESGFVIDKFPISRPNLTFSTLTVSNMSPEDSSIYLCSAWGGHGNTEAFFGQGTRLTVV.

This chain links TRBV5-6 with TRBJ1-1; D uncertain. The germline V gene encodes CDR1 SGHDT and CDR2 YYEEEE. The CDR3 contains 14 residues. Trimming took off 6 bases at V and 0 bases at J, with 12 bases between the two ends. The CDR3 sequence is CASNLRGVNTEAFF. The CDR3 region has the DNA TGTGCCAGCAACTTACGGGGAGTGAACACTGAAGCTTTCTTT.

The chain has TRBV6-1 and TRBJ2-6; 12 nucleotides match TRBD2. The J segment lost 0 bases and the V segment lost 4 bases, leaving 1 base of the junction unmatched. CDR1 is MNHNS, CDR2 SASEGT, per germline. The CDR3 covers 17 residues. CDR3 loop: CASSGTSGVSGANVLTF. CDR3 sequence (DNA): TGTGCCAGCAGTGGGACTAGCGGGGTCTCTGGGGCCAACGTCCTGACTTTC.

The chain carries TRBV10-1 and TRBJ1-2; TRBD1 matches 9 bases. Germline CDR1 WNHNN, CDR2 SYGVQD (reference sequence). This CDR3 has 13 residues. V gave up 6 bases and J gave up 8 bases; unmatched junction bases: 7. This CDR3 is CASSPRTGDGYTF. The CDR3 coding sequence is TGCGCCAGCAGCCCCCGGACAGGGGACGGCTACACCTTC.

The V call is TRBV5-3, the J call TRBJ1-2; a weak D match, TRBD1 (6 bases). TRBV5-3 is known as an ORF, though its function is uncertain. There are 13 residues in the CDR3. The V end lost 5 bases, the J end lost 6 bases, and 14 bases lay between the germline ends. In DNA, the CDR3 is TGTGCCAGAAGACAGGGAATAGGAGATGGCTACACCTTC. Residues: CARRQGIGDGYTF.

The CDR3 DNA is TGTGCCAGTAGTATTGTCGGCGGGGGGGCTTACAATGAGCAGTTCTTC. Its translation: CASSIVGGGAYNEQFF. V and J are TRBV19 and TRBJ2-1; TRBD2 matches at 9 bases. This CDR3 region has 16 residues. Germline loops: CDR1 LNHDA, CDR2 SQIVND (reference sequence). V dropped 3 bases and J dropped 4; count of bases not matched to a gene: 7.

CDR3 DNA: TGCAGCGTACCCCAAAAGGACAGGGATGCAGGCTACACCTTC. Translated, it gives CSVPQKDRDAGYTF. The gene calls are TRBV29-1 and TRBJ1-2; 8 bases align to TRBD1. This CDR3 region has 14 residues. Per the germline V gene, CDR1 is SQVTM and CDR2 is ANQGSEA. J lost 8 bases, V lost 6 bases, and 14 bases had no gene match.

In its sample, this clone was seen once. The CDR3: CASSISTEISSGNTIYF. The CDR3 DNA sequence: TGCGCCAGCAGCATTTCGACAGAAATAAGCTCTGGAAACACCATATATTTT. The rearrangement links TRBV5-1 to TRBJ1-3; tentative D call: TRBD1 (5 bases). The germline V gene encodes CDR1 SGHRS and CDR2 YFSETQ. The V and J ends lost 4 bases and 0 bases respectively, with 17 bases between them. The CDR3 has 17 amino acids.

The chain's CDR3 is CASSPSSNYGYTF. CDR3 DNA: TGTGCCAGCAGCCCTTCGTCGAACTATGGCTACACCTTC. This chain uses TRBV27 with TRBJ1-2; no firm D call. The V end lost 6 bases, the J end lost 2 bases, and 10 bases lay between the germline ends. There are 13 residues in the CDR3. CDR1 MNHEY and CDR2 SMNVEV come from the germline V gene (reference sequence).

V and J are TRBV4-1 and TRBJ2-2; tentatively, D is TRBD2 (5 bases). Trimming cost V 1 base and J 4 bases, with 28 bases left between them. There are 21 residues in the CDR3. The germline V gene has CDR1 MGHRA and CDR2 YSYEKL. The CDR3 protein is CASSQGPFRRGRPPSTGELFF. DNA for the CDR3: TGCGCCAGCAGCCAAGGCCCTTTCCGCCGTGGGAGACCTCCATCCACCGGGGAGCTGTTTTTT.

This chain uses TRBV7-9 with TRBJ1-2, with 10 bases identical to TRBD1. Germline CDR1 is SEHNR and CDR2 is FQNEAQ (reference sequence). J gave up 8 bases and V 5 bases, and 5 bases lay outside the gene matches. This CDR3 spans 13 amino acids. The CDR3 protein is CASSLGTGAGYTF. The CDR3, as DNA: TGTGCCAGCAGCCTCGGGACAGGGGCCGGCTACACCTTC.

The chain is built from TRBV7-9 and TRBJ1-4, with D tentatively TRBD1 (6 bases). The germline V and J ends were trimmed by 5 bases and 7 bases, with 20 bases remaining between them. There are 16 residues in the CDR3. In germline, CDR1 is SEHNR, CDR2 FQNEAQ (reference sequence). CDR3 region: CASSARSGGGGEKLFF. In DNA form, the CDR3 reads TGTGCCAGCAGCGCCCGCTCGGGAGGGGGAGGTGAAAAACTGTTTTTT.